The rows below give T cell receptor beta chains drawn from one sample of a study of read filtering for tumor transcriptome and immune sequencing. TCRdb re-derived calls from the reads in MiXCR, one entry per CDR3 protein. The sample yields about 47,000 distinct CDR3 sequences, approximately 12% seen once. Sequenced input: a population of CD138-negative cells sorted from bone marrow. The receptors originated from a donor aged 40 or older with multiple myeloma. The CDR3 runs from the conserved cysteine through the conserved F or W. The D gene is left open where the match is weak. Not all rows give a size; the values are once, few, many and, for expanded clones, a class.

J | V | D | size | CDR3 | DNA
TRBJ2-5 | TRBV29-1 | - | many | CSGQTTSETQYF | TGCAGCGGACAAACGACCTCAGAGACCCAGTACTTC
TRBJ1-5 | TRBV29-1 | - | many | CSVRDGSNQPQHF | TGCAGCGTAAGGGACGGTTCCAATCAGCCCCAGCATTTT
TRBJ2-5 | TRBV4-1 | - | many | CASSQDHKGETQYF | TGCGCCAGCAGCCAAGATCACAAAGGGGAGACCCAGTACTTC
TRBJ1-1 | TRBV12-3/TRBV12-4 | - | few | CASTPLTGGTEAFF | TGTGCCAGCACCCCCTTGACAGGTGGGACTGAAGCTTTCTTT
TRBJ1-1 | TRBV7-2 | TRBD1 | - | CAGSLGTGASTEAFF | TGTGCCGGCAGCTTAGGGACAGGGGCAAGCACTGAAGCTTTCTTT
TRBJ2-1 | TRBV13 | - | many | CASSPQPPNEQFF | TGTGCCAGCAGCCCGCAACCCCCCAATGAGCAGTTCTTC
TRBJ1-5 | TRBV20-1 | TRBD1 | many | CSARPGTGDQPQHF | TGCAGTGCTAGACCCGGGACAGGTGATCAGCCCCAGCATTTT
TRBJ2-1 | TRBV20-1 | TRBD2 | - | CSATALAEINERFF | TGCAGTGCTACAGCACTAGCGGAGATAAATGAGCGGTTCTTC
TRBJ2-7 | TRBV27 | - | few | CASSSPNRVFYEQYF | TGTGCCAGCAGCTCCCCCAACCGGGTCTTCTACGAGCAGTACTTC
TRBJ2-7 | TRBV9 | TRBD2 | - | CASSPTGTSVNEQYF | TGTGCCAGCAGCCCCACCGGGACTAGCGTAAACGAGCAGTACTTC
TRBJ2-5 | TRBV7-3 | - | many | CASSSVGGQETQYF | TGTGCCAGCAGCTCGGTCGGCGGTCAAGAGACCCAGTACTTC
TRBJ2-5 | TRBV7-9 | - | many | CASSLSKWQETQYF | TGTGCCAGCAGCTTATCCAAATGGCAAGAGACCCAGTACTTC
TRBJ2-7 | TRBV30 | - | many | CAWSVQGGTYEQYF | TGTGCCTGGAGTGTACAGGGGGGGACCTACGAGCAGTACTTC
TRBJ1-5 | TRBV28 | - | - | CASSFLGADQPQHF | TGTGCCAGCAGTTTTCTTGGGGCCGATCAGCCCCAGCATTTT
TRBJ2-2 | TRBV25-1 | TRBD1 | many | CASTPNPGQGSTGELFF | TGTGCCAGTACCCCAAACCCGGGACAGGGGAGCACCGGGGAGCTGTTTTTT
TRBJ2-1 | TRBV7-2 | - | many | CASSLAGGQGVKFF | TGTGCCAGCAGCTTAGCGGGGGGACAAGGTGTGAAGTTCTTC
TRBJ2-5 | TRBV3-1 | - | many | CASSLRGEETQYF | TGTGCCAGCAGCCTCCGAGGGGAAGAGACCCAGTACTTC
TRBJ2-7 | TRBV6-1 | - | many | CASSENLNWEDYEQYF | TGTGCCAGCAGTGAAAATCTTAATTGGGAGGACTACGAGCAGTACTTC
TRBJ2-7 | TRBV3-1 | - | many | CASSATLGQTEQYF | TGTGCCAGCAGCGCCACCCTTGGCCAGACCGAGCAGTACTTC
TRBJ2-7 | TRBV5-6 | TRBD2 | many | CASSLAGAGGPYEQYF | TGTGCCAGCAGCTTGGCCGGAGCGGGAGGACCCTACGAGCAGTACTTC
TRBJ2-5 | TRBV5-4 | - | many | CASRPTGKETQYF | TGTGCCAGCAGACCTACAGGGAAAGAGACCCAGTACTTC
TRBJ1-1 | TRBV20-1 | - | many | CSARGAKGQNTEAFF | TGCAGTGCTAGAGGGGCCAAGGGACAAAACACTGAAGCTTTCTTT
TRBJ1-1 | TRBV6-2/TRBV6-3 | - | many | CASTPYWEAEAFF | TGTGCCAGCACCCCCTATTGGGAGGCTGAAGCTTTCTTT
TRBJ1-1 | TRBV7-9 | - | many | CASSFDAFGDTEAFF | TGTGCCAGCAGCTTTGACGCGTTCGGAGACACTGAAGCTTTCTTT
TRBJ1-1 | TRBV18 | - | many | CASSPSLLFNTEAFF | TGTGCCAGCTCTCCTAGCCTACTTTTCAACACTGAAGCTTTCTTT
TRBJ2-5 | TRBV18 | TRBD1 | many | CASSSTQSGGYQETQYF | TGTGCCAGCTCGTCGACTCAGTCAGGGGGTTACCAAGAGACCCAGTACTTC
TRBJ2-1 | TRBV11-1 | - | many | CASSSGPSYNEQFF | TGTGCCAGCAGCTCGGGACCTTCCTACAATGAGCAGTTCTTC
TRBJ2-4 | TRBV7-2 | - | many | CASSLALRGQSPNIQYF | TGTGCCAGCAGCTTAGCGCTCCGGGGGCAAAGTCCAAACATTCAGTACTTC
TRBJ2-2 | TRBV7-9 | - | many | CASSLDTGELFF | TGTGCCAGCAGCTTAGACACCGGGGAGCTGTTTTTT
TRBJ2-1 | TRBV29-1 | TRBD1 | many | CSVVRGQGSEQFF | TGCAGCGTTGTAAGGGGGCAAGGTAGTGAGCAGTTCTTC
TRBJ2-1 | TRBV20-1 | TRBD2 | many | CSARSLAGDREQFF | TGCAGTGCTAGATCCCTAGCGGGAGATAGAGAGCAGTTCTTC
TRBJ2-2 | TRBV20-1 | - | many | CSARVDTGELFF | TGCAGTGCTAGAGTCGACACCGGGGAGCTGTTTTTT
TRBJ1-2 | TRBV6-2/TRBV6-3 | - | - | CASSGRQCYGYTF | TGTGCCAGTAGTGGACGACAATGCTATGGCTACACCTTT
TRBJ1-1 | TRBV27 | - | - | CANTQSGTKAFF | TGTGCCAACACTCAAAGTGGCACTAAAGCTTTCTTT
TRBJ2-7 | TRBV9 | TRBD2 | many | CASSVAGRASDEQYF | TGTGCCAGCAGCGTAGCGGGGAGGGCCTCGGACGAGCAGTACTTC
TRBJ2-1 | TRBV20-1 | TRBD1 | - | CSANPGQYQETQFF | TGCAGTGCAAACCCGGGACAGTACCAAGAGACCCAGTTCTTC
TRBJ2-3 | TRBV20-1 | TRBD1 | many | CSASGTEQGAYRTDTQYF | TGCAGTGCTAGCGGGACCGAACAGGGGGCTTATAGGACAGATACGCAGTATTTT
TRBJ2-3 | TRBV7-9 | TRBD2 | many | CASSLAPLAGAADTQYF | TGTGCCAGCAGCTTAGCCCCCCTAGCGGGAGCGGCAGATACGCAGTATTTT
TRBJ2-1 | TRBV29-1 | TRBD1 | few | CSTTGGPSSYNEQFF | TGCAGCACGACAGGGGGTCCCAGCTCCTACAATGAGCAGTTCTTC
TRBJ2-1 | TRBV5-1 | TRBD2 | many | CASSPSSGSREQFF | TGCGCCAGCAGCCCGAGTAGCGGGAGTCGTGAGCAGTTCTTC
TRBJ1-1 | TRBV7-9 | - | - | CASSPVQGPVVAEAFF | TGTGCCAGCAGCCCGGTTCAGGGGCCGGTCGTGGCTGAAGCTTTCTTT
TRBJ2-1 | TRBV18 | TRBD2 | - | CASSRTSGSTDEQFF | TGTGCCAGCTCACGGACTAGCGGGAGCACCGATGAGCAGTTCTTC